One sample yielded the 8 T cell receptor beta chains listed below, sequenced in a study of early T cells in non-severe SARS-CoV-2 infection. TCRdb independently ran MiXCR on the 5' RACE reads; one entry per CDR3 protein. The table shows about 60,000 distinct CDR3 sequences, with about 10% occurring only once. This material consisted of whole blood, taken at baseline. These receptors came from an adult who was a healthcare worker with PCR-confirmed SARS-CoV-2 infection or an uninfected control (not recorded which).

The chain carries TRBV7-9 and TRBJ1-6; a weak D match, TRBD1 (6 bases). The V gene's germline CDR1 is SEHNR and CDR2 FQNEAQ (reference sequence). With 5 bases removed from V and 6 bases from J, the gap between germline ends came to 17 bases. The CDR3 extends over 16 amino acids. The DNA of the CDR3 is TGTGCCAGCAGCCCTTTCCCGAGGACAGTTAATTCACCCCTCCACTTT. Its translation: CASSPFPRTVNSPLHF.

The chain couples TRBV12-3 or TRBV12-4 to TRBJ2-1; 8 nucleotides agree with TRBD2. This CDR3 has 15 residues. Trimming took 7 bases from V and 4 from J; bases not matched to a gene: 9. The DNA for the CDR3 is TGTGCCAGCACCCCTTTGCGGGGGGCTTACAATGAGCAGTTCTTC. This encodes CASTPLRGAYNEQFF.

CDR3 protein: CASSTLAGGIADTQYF. CDR3 DNA: TGTGCCAGCAGCACCCTAGCGGGGGGTATCGCAGATACGCAGTATTTT. The chain carries TRBV5-5 and TRBJ2-3, with 11 positions matching TRBD2. CDR1 and CDR2 from the germline V gene are SGHKS and YYEKEE (reference sequence). The CDR3 is 16 residues long. V dropped 4 bases and J dropped 4; count of bases not matched to a gene: 8.

This chain connects TRBV7-2 to TRBJ2-4, with a weak D call TRBD2 (6 bases). The CDR3 covers 17 residues. Germline values: CDR1 SGHTA, CDR2 FQGNSA. V lost 5 bases, J lost 0 bases, and 17 bases lay in between. In DNA, the CDR3 is TGTGCCAGCAGCCTCCTGGAGGGCAGCCTAGCCAAAAACATTCAGTACTTC. It encodes CASSLLEGSLAKNIQYF.

The CDR3 DNA reads TGTGCCAGCTCACCGCCTGGTGAAGAGACCCAGTACTTC. Translated, it gives CASSPPGEETQYF. The chain joins TRBV18 to TRBJ2-5; D not certain. The CDR3 extends over 13 amino acids. Germline CDR1 KGHSH, CDR2 LQKENI. V was pared by 3 bases and J by 3 bases, with 8 bases between.

The chain couples TRBV10-2 to TRBJ2-2, with 9 bases fitting TRBD1. The germline V gene has CDR1 WSHSY and CDR2 SAAADI. This CDR3 region has 13 residues. Unmatched junction bases numbered 7, after V lost 10 bases and J lost 7 bases. CDR3 loop: CATDRGGLGELFF. The CDR3 DNA follows: TGCGCCACGGACAGGGGAGGGCTCGGGGAGCTGTTTTTT.

At least ten counts were recorded for this clonotype. V usage is TRBV29-1 and J usage is TRBJ2-1, with TRBD1 matching 10 bases. Losses at the gene ends were 7 bases for V and 2 bases for J; bases not matched to a gene: 5. CDR1 is SQVTM and CDR2 is ANQGSEA in the germline V gene. The CDR3 runs to 14 residues. The CDR3 sequence is CSGLGQGTYNEQFF. The CDR3 coding sequence is TGCAGCGGGTTGGGACAGGGGACCTACAATGAGCAGTTCTTC.

This clonotype was observed many times. The rearrangement uses TRBV20-1 and TRBJ1-3; 7 bases line up with TRBD1. The CDR3 spans 16 residues. Germline values: CDR1 DFQATT, CDR2 SNEGSKA (reference sequence). V shed 0 bases, J shed 2 bases, and the junction held 7 bases outside the gene matches. CDR3 amino acids: CSARDLAGGTGNTIYF. The DNA of the CDR3 is TGCAGTGCTAGAGATCTGGCAGGGGGGACTGGAAACACCATATATTTT.